This T cell receptor (beta chain) originates from a study of CD8+CD57+ T cells in acquired aplastic anemia (dated 2018 in TCRdb). About the study as a whole: A mean of 3.2 ug of DNA, ranging from about 0.2 to 27.4 ug, was extracted from sorted CD4+ and CD8+ cells. For healthy donor samples, the average read count was approximately 10 million for CD4+ cells and approximately 12 million for CD8+ cells.

Remarks on this clonotype: The clone's antigen remains unknown. With a much larger clone just one base away, this may be a read error.

In this study, sorted CD4+ and CD8+ T cells from the blood of healthy subjects and of severe aplastic anemia patients had their TCR repertoires deep-sequenced. Ficoll-Paque density gradient centrifugation was used to isolate peripheral blood mononuclear cells. Before DNA extraction, CD4+ and CD8+ T cells were sorted by FACS or by magnetic beads. Genomic DNA was used as template for profiling of TCR beta VDJ combinations and CDR3 sequences. An Illumina HiSeq 2000 was used for TCR repertoire sequencing. From the authors' description of their analysis: Repertoire assessment relied on Simpson's diversity index, CDR3 size and DJ length profiles, and TRBV/TRBJ rearrangement plots. The immunodominant clone was defined as the most abundant DNA sequence in deep sequencing data. CDR3 amino acid sequences were checked for sharing between subjects and were compared against published repertoires and the VDJdb database. Through fastp at Q25 and MiXCR, TCRdb rebuilt clones from the public reads, retaining in-frame beta chains. Rows matching on CDR3 protein sequence are summarized as one entry with the most common DNA and genes. The V and J calls reflect TCRdb's pipeline rather than the authors' work. In all, the sample holds about 220,000 distinct CDR3 sequences, and 34% of those were seen once. Together, the top ten hold roughly 1.1% of the sample.

Overall study results and their limits: No significant difference in CD8+ Simpson's diversity was found between patients and healthy controls (P=0.060). Twenty-nine CD8+ CDR3 sequences were found in both patients and controls but appeared to be highly expressed in patients and within the immunodominant clones of the patients.

For CDR1 and CDR2, the germline V gene lists SGHVS and FQNEAQ. From the cysteine through the phenylalanine, the CDR3 covers 16 amino acids. The CDR3 DNA has 48 bases and is translated from base 1. V and J are trimmed by 4 bases and 6 bases, and the gene matches miss 10 bases of the junction. The chain links TRBV7-8 with TRBJ1-2; 11 bases in between match TRBD1. This receptor was obtained from a human donor in good health, serving as a control. The sample taken for sequencing was sorted CD4+, CD8+, or CD8+CD57+ T cells (not recorded which) from PBMCs. The DNA is TGTGCCAGCAGCTCCAGCCCCGGGACAGGGGGGGATGGCTACACCTTC. Translated, it reads CASSSSPGTGGDGYTF.